A single sample is the source of the 22 T cell receptor beta chains below, sequenced in a study of sequential checkpoint blockade in melanoma. As for treatment: randomized to nivolumab then ipilimumab (arm A) or the reverse (arm B). Method: immunoSEQ multiplex PCR; TCRdb's copy keeps in-frame clones and lacks some. The table records about 20,000 clones, roughly 59% of them present only once. Source: CD8+ T cells sorted from blood (inferred from file names), taken from a patient given nivolumab and ipilimumab in sequence. The receptors were gathered from a human donor with melanoma.

This chain connects TRBV5-1 to TRBJ1-5; 7 nucleotides align to TRBD1. From germline, CDR1 is SGHRS and CDR2 YFSETQ. V gave up 4 bases and J gave up 5 bases; unmatched junction bases: 6. The CDR3 loop spans 14 amino acids. In nucleotides, the CDR3 is TGCGCCAGCAGCCACAGGGGTGGCGATCAGCCCCAGCATTTT. Protein sequence: CASSHRGGDQPQHF.

V gene TRBV29-1 combines with J gene TRBJ2-1; weak D call: TRBD1 (6 bases). Germline lookup yields CDR1 SQVTM and CDR2 ANQGSEA. V lost 0 bases and J 5 bases, leaving 11 bases between the germline ends. The length of the CDR3 is 14 residues. In DNA, the CDR3 is TGCAGCGTTGAAGATCGAACAGGGAACAATGAGCAGTTCTTC. Its translation: CSVEDRTGNNEQFF.

The chain combines TRBV27 with TRBJ2-2; 7 bases align to TRBD2. Losses at the gene ends were 9 bases for V and 7 bases for J; bases not matched to a gene: 8. This CDR3 is built from 13 residues. The germline V gene encodes CDR1 MNHEY and CDR2 SMNVEV (reference sequence). CDR3 nucleotide sequence: TGTGCCAGTTCCGGCGGGAGAGGCGGGGAGCTGTTTTTT. It translates to CASSGGRGGELFF.

The chain couples TRBV11-2 to TRBJ2-7; 9 nucleotides line up with TRBD2. The trim removed 5 bases at V and 4 bases at J, leaving 9 bases unmatched. Per germline, CDR1 SGHAT and CDR2 FQNNGV. This CDR3 has 15 residues. For the CDR3, the DNA is TGTGCCAGCAGCACCGCTAGCGGGACCGTTTACGAGCAGTACTTC. Translating gives CASSTASGTVYEQYF.

This clone has only a few counts. The rearrangement uses TRBV2 and TRBJ2-3; TRBD2 agrees at 13 bases. Germline lookup yields CDR1 SNHLY and CDR2 FYNNEI. This CDR3 spans 16 amino acids. V shed 3 bases and J 4 bases; nucleotides not matched to a gene: 4. The CDR3 DNA follows: TGTGCCAGCAGTGATGGACTAGCGGGGGTTTCAGATACGCAGTATTTT. The encoded protein is CASSDGLAGVSDTQYF. The full variable domain, completed using reference TRBV2 and TRBJ2-3, is EPEVTQTPSHQVTQMGQEVILRCVPISNHLYFYWYRQILGQKVEFLVSFYNNEISEKSEIFDDQFSVERPDGSNFTLKIRSTKLEDSAMYFCASSDGLAGVSDTQYFGPGTRLTVL.

This clone was seen once. J is TRBJ1-2 and V is TRBV6-1, with 10 bases aligning to TRBD1. V gave up 6 bases and J gave up 0 bases; unmatched junction bases: 4. CDR1 is MNHNS, CDR2 SASEGT, per germline. CDR3 length: 15 amino acids. DNA of the CDR3: TGTGCCAGCAGCGACAGGGGGCTAACTAACTATGGCTACACCTTC. Its translation is CASSDRGLTNYGYTF.

This clone came up a few times. CDR3 DNA sequence: TGTGCCAGCAGCCCGGGGGCAGGGGGTCCCATCCTTAACTATGGCTACACCTTC. It translates to CASSPGAGGPILNYGYTF. V gene TRBV7-9 combines with J gene TRBJ1-2, with 7 bases identical to TRBD1. The junction had 16 bases not matched to a gene; V was cut back by 5 bases and J by 1 base. Germline V gene lookup returns CDR1 SEHNR and CDR2 FQNEAQ (reference sequence). The CDR3 sequence is 18 residues long.

This clone appeared a few times. V and J are TRBV6-1 and TRBJ1-1; 7 positions agree with TRBD1. Trimming at V came to 5 bases and at J to 2 bases, leaving 8 bases not matched to a gene. The CDR3 is 15 amino acids. Germline V gives CDR1 MNHNS, CDR2 SASEGT. The CDR3 reads CASSLEGAPNTEAFF. The DNA of the CDR3 is TGTGCCAGCAGTTTGGAGGGGGCACCTAACACTGAAGCTTTCTTT.

V is TRBV9 and J is TRBJ1-2, with D perhaps TRBD1 (6 bases). Trimming took 0 bases from V and 8 from J, leaving 8 bases between them. CDR1 and CDR2 (germline): SGDLS, YYNGEE. CDR3 length equals 12 residues. The CDR3 coding sequence is TGTGCCAGCAGCGTAGGGGGGGGCGGCTACACCTTC. Protein: CASSVGGGGYTF.

This clone was observed a few times. This chain links TRBV30 with TRBJ2-7; 8 bases line up with TRBD1. J was trimmed by 4 bases and V by 5 bases; bases with no gene match: 4. This CDR3 comprises 12 residues. Per germline, CDR1 GTSNPN and CDR2 SVGIG (reference sequence). CDR3 DNA: TGTGCCTGGGCAGGGGGCAGGTACGAGCAGTACTTC. Protein: CAWAGGRYEQYF.

This rearrangement joins TRBV27 to TRBJ2-7; 9 positions match TRBD2. CDR1 and CDR2 (germline): MNHEY, SMNVEV (reference sequence). This CDR3 contains 16 residues. V lost 6 bases and J lost 0; bases outside the gene matches: 9. The CDR3: CASSPSSGAISYEQYF. CDR3 DNA sequence: TGTGCCAGCAGCCCGTCTAGCGGGGCAATCTCCTACGAGCAGTACTTC.

The rearrangement uses TRBV6-5 and TRBJ1-2, with 8 bases fitting TRBD1. The CDR3 extends over 16 amino acids. Germline V gives CDR1 MNHEY, CDR2 SVGAGI. J lost 3 bases, V lost 0 bases, and 6 bases had no gene match. CDR3 in amino acids: CASSYSGTGRYYGYTF. The CDR3 DNA reads as TGTGCCAGCAGTTACTCGGGGACAGGCCGCTACTATGGCTACACCTTC.

The sample holds one count of this clone. The rearrangement links TRBV11-3 to TRBJ1-1; 7 bases align to TRBD1. V lost 2 bases to trimming and J lost 7 bases; unmatched junction nucleotides: 4. Germline V gene sequence: CDR1 SGHNT, CDR2 YENEEA. CDR3 size: 13 residues. Here the CDR3 reads CASSLLQGHEAFF. CDR3 DNA sequence: TGTGCCAGCAGCTTACTACAGGGGCATGAAGCTTTCTTT.

The chain combines TRBV5-3 with TRBJ2-7; 7 nucleotides match TRBD1. TRBV5-3 is annotated as an ORF whose role is uncertain. V lost 8 bases and J lost 3; bases outside the gene matches: 8. There are 13 residues in the CDR3. As DNA, the CDR3 is TGTGCCAGCAGCACCCGACAGGGCTACGAGCAGTACTTC. Translated, it gives CASSTRQGYEQYF.

A word on this clone: In this CDR3 the conserved last residue, phenylalanine or tryptophan, is missing, so a read error is likely. No DNA is shown, since the ends of the CDR3 on it are uncertain; the CDR3 is the one TCRdb lists. The rearrangement joins TRBV7-9 to TRBJ2-7; TRBD2, the D gene given by the table, was not confirmed from the DNA. Germline V gene lookup returns CDR1 SEHNR and CDR2 FQNEAQ (reference sequence). Termini included, the CDR3 measures 10 amino acids. CDR3 region: CASPPWTSSS.

The J gene is TRBJ2-2, the V gene TRBV5-6; 8 bases line up with TRBD1. V was pared by 4 bases and J by 0 bases, with 8 bases of the junction left unmatched. CDR3 length: 17 residues. From germline, CDR1 is SGHDT and CDR2 YYEEEE. The CDR3 DNA is TGTGCCAGCAGCGACCTGACAGGGGCGCCGAACACCGGGGAGCTGTTTTTT. This codes for CASSDLTGAPNTGELFF.

To note about this clone: One end of the junction varies from germline; a read error may be responsible. This sequence joins TRBV5-3 and TRBJ2-7; D is unclear. TRBV5-3 has ORF status, its function being uncertain. There are 12 residues in the CDR3. The chain's CDR3 is CASSFFPGEQYF. DNA for the CDR3: TGTGCCAGCAGCTTTTTTCCAGGCGAGCAGTACTTC.

The table lists this clone with a few counts. The chain joins TRBV2 to TRBJ1-4; D not certain. This CDR3 has 15 residues. The ends were cut back, 5 bases at V and 7 bases at J, with 17 bases in the middle. Germline V gene data show CDR1 as SNHLY and CDR2 as FYNNEI. Here the CDR3 DNA reads TGTGCCAGCAGTCCCACGGCGGCAGATGGTGAAAAACTGTTTTTT. Amino acids: CASSPTAADGEKLFF.

The gene calls are TRBV7-9 and TRBJ2-7, with D possibly being TRBD1 (6 bases). The ends were cut back, 4 bases at V and 2 bases at J, with 15 bases in the middle. This CDR3 is built from 15 residues. The germline V gene has CDR1 SEHNR and CDR2 FQNEAQ (reference sequence). CDR3 sequence: CASSSVGGSAYEQYF. CDR3 DNA: TGTGCCAGCAGCTCCGTAGGGGGATCAGCCTACGAGCAGTACTTC.

This clone turned up a few times. The CDR3 sequence is CASSLVIDSNYEKLFF. As DNA, the CDR3 is TGTGCCAGCAGTTTAGTAATAGACAGTAATTATGAAAAACTGTTTTTT. The chain couples TRBV28 to TRBJ1-4; D is possibly TRBD1 (5 bases). CDR1 MDHEN and CDR2 SYDVKM come from the germline V gene. CDR3 size: 16 residues. V was shortened by 2 bases and J by 6 bases, with 16 bases between the two germline ends.

This CDR3 is CASSGEGVGSPLHF. DNA for the CDR3: TGTGCCAGCAGCGGCGAGGGGGTGGGTTCACCCCTCCACTTT. V and J are TRBV9 and TRBJ1-6, with D maybe TRBD1 (6 bases). V shed 3 bases and J shed 9 bases, with 13 bases lying between them. Per the germline V gene, CDR1 is SGDLS and CDR2 is YYNGEE. CDR3 length equals 14 residues.

This clone was detected a few times. The gene calls are TRBV23-1 and TRBJ2-7; 8 bases match TRBD1. TRBV23-1 is an ORF for which the function is uncertain. This CDR3 comprises 18 residues. V lost 8 bases, J lost 3 bases, and 21 bases stayed unmatched. The CDR3 protein is CASPREMGQALNFYEQYF. CDR3 coding DNA: TGCGCCAGCCCCCGCGAGATGGGACAGGCCCTCAATTTCTACGAGCAGTACTTC.